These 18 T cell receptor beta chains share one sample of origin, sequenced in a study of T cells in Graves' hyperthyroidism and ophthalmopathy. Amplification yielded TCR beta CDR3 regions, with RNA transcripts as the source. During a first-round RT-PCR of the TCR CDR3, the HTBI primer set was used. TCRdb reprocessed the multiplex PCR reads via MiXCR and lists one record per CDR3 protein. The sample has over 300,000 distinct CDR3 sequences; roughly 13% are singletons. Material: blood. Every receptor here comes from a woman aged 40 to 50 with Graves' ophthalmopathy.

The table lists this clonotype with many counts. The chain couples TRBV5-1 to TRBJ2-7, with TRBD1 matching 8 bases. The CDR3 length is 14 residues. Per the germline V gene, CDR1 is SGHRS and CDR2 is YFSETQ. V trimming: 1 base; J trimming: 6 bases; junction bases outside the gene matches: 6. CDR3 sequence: CASSLLQGEGEQYF. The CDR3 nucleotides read TGCGCCAGCAGCTTGTTACAGGGGGAAGGCGAGCAGTACTTC.

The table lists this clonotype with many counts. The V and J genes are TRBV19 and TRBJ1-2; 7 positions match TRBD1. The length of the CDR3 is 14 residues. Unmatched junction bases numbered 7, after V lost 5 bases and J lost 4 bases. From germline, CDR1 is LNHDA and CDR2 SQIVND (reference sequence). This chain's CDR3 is CASSDPGQSYGYTF. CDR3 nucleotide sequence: TGTGCCAGTAGTGATCCGGGACAGTCCTATGGCTACACCTTC. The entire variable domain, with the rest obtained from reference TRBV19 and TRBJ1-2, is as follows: DGGITQSPKYLFRKEGQNVTLSCEQNLNHDAMYWYRQDPGQGLRLIYYSQIVNDFQKGDIAEGYSVSREKKESFPLTVTSAQKNPTAFYLCASSDPGQSYGYTFGSGTRLTVV.

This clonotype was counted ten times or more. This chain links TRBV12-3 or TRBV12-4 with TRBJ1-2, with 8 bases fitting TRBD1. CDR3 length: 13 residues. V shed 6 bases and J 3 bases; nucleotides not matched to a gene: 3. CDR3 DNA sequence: TGTGCCAGCAGCCCACAGGGGGACTATGGCTACACCTTC. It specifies CASSPQGDYGYTF.

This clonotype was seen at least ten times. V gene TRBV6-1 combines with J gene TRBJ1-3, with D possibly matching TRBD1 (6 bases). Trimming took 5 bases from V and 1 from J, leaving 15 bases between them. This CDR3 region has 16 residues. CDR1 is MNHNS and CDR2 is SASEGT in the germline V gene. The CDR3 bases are TGTGCCAGCAGTACCCGAACAGGGTCTTCTGGAAACACCATATATTTT. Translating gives CASSTRTGSSGNTIYF.

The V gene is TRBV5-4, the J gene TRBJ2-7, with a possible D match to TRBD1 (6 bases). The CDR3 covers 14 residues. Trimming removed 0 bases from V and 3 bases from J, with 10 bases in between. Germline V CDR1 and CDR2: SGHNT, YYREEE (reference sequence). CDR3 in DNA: TGTGCCAGCAGCTTGGGGGGACACGTCTACGAGCAGTACTTC. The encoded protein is CASSLGGHVYEQYF. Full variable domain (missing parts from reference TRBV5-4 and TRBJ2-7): ETGVTQSPTHLIKTRGQQVTLRCSSQSGHNTVSWYQQALGQGPQFIFQYYREEENGRGNFPPRFSGLQFPNYSSELNVNALELDDSALYLCASSLGGHVYEQYFGPGTRLTVT.

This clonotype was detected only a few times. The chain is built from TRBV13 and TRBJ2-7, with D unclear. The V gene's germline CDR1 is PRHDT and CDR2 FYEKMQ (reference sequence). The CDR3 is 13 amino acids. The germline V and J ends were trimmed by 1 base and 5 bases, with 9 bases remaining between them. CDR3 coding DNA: TGTGCCAGCAGCTTAGTAGGGTCCCACGAGCAGTACTTC. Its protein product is CASSLVGSHEQYF.

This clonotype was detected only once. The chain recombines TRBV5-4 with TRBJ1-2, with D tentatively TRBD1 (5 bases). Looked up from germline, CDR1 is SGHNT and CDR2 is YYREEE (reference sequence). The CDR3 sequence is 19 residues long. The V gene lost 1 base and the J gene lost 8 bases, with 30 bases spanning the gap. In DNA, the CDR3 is TGTGCCAGCAGCTTGTTCCCGGGGCTCGGCCGGCTCTTACTATGGGGCTACACCTTC. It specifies CASSLFPGLGRLLLWGYTF.

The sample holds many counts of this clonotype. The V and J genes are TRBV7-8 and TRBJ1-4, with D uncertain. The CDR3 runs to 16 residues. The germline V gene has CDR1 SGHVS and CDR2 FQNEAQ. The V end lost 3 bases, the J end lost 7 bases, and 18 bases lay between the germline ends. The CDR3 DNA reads TGTGCCAGCAGCTTTTGGCCCAAAGGGATTGGTGAAAAACTGTTTTTT. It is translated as CASSFWPKGIGEKLFF. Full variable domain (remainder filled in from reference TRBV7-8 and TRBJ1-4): GAGVSQSPRYKVAKRGQDVALRCDPISGHVSLFWYQQALGQGPEFLTYFQNEAQLDKSGLPSDRFFAERPEGSVSTLKIQRTQQEDSAVYLCASSFWPKGIGEKLFFGSGTQLSVL.

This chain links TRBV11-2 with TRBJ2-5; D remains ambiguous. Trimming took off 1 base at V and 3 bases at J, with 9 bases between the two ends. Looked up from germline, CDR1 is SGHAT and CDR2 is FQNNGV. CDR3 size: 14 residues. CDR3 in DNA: TGTGCCAGCAGCTTAGGTCAGAAGAAAGAGACCCAGTACTTC. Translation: CASSLGQKKETQYF.

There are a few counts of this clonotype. The CDR3 sequence is CSAPTSSAYEQYF. The CDR3 region has the DNA TGCAGTGCGCCGACTAGTTCGGCCTACGAGCAGTACTTC. The J gene is TRBJ2-7, the V gene TRBV20-1; D perhaps matches TRBD2 (6 bases). V lost 6 bases to trimming and J lost 2 bases, with 14 bases between them. The CDR3 contains 13 residues. Germline V gene lookup returns CDR1 DFQATT and CDR2 SNEGSKA (reference sequence).

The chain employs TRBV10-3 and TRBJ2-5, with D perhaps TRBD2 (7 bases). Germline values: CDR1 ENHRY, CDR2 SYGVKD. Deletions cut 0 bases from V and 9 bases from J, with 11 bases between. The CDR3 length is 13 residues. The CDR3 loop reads CAISESIGGPQYF. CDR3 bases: TGTGCCATCAGTGAGTCGATCGGGGGGCCCCAGTACTTC.

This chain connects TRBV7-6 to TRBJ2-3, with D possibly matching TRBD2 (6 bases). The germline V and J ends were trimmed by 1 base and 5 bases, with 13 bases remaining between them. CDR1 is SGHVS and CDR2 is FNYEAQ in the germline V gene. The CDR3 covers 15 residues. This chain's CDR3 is CASSLDGTPQDTQYF. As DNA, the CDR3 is TGTGCCAGCAGCTTAGACGGGACTCCCCAAGATACGCAGTATTTT.

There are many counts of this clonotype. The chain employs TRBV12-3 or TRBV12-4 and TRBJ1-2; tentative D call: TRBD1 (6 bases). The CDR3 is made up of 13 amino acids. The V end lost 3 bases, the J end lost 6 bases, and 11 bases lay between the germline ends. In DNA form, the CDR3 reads TGTGCCAGCAGTTTTTCAGGGGCGAATGGCTACACCTTC. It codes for CASSFSGANGYTF.

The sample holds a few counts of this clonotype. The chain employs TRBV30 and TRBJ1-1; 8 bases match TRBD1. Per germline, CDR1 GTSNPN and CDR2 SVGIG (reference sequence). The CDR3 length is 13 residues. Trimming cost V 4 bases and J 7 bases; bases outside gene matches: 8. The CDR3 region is CAWTLDREDEAFF. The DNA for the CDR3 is TGTGCCTGGACCTTGGACAGGGAAGATGAAGCTTTCTTT. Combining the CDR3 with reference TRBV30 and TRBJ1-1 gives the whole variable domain SQTIHQWPATLVQPVGSPLSLECTVEGTSNPNLYWYRQAAGRGLQLLFYSVGIGQISSEVPQNLSASRPQDRQFILSSKKLLLSDSGFYLCAWTLDREDEAFFGQGTRLTVV.

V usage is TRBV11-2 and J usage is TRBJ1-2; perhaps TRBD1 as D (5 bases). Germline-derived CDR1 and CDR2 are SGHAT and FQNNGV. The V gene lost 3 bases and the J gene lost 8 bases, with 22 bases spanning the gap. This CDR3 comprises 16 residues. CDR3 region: CASSFFSRVPRGGYTF. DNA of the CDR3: TGTGCCAGCAGCTTTTTTTCACGCGTCCCAAGGGGCGGCTACACCTTC.

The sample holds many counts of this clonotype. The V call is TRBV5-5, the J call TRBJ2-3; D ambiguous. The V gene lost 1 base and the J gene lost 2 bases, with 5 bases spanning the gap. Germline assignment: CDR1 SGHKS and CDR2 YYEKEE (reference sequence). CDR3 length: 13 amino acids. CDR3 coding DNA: TGTGCCAGCAGCTTGCGACCCACAGATACGCAGTATTTT. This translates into CASSLRPTDTQYF.

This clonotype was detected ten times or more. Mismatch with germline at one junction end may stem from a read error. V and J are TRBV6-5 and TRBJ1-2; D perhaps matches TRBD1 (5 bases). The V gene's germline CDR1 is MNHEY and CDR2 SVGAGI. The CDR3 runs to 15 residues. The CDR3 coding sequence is TGTACCAGCAGTTACCTGGCAGGGCGCGGCTATGGCTACACCTTC. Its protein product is CTSSYLAGRGYGYTF.

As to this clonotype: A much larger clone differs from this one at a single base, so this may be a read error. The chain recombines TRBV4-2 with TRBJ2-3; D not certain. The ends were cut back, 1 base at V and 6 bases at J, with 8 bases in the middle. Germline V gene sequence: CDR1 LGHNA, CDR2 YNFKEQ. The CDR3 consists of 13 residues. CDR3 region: CASSQGALDTQYF. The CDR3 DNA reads TGTGCCAGCAGCCAAGGGGCCCTTGATACGCAGTATTTT.